The rows below give T cell receptor beta chains drawn from one sample of a study of T cell responses to AZD1222 COVID-19 vaccine. This table comes from immunoSEQ multiplex PCR, and its TCRdb copy is limited to in-frame clones, with some not included. The sample lists about 39,000 clones; less than 95% were seen once. The specimen was peripheral blood, collected 28 days after the second AZD1222 dose. The receptors here all came from an adult who received the AZD1222 COVID-19 vaccine. The CDR3 runs from the conserved cysteine through the conserved F or W. A D gene is named only where the DNA matches it firmly. Rows may omit the clone size; those that give it use once, few, many or a size class.

abundance	v_gene	j_gene	d_gene	len	CDR3nt	CDR3aa
NA	TRBV5-1	TRBJ2-3	NA	14	TGCGCCAGCAGACCCCGGGTGAGCACAGATACGCAGTATTTT	CASRPRVSTDTQYF
NA	TRBV19	TRBJ1-2	NA	15	TGTGCCAGTAGTACCCGCGGAGGGGTGAACTATGGCTACACCTTC	CASSTRGGVNYGYTF
NA	TRBV5-1	TRBJ2-7	NA	14	TGCGCCAGCAGCCTGGAGGGGTTCTCCTACGAGCAGTACTTC	CASSLEGFSYEQYF
once	TRBV19	TRBJ1-2	TRBD1	15	TGTGCCAGTAGTCCCGGATGGACAGGGAACTATGGCTACACCTTC	CASSPGWTGNYGYTF
few	TRBV19	TRBJ1-5	TRBD1	16	TGTGCCAGTAGTGGACCCAGGGGGTATAGCAATCAGCCCCAGCATTTT	CASSGPRGYSNQPQHF
NA	TRBV5-4	TRBJ1-2	NA	13	TGTGCCAGCAGCTTGCCAGGGGACTATGGCTACACCTTC	CASSLPGDYGYTF
NA	TRBV6-2/TRBV6-3	TRBJ1-5	TRBD1	15	TGTGCCAGCAGTCGACAGGGGGGGGGCAATCAGCCCCAGCATTTT	CASSRQGGGNQPQHF
NA	TRBV6-6	TRBJ2-2	NA	12	TGTGCCAGCACCCCGCGAACCGGGGAGCTGTTTTTT	CASTPRTGELFF
NA	TRBV11-2	TRBJ2-1	TRBD1	15	TGTGCCAGCAGCTTAAGGGGGCCCGTCAACAATGAGCAGTTCTTC	CASSLRGPVNNEQFF
NA	TRBV5-1	TRBJ2-7	NA	15	TGCGCCAGCAGCTCGACGCCCGGGGCCGCCTACGAGCAGTACTTC	CASSSTPGAAYEQYF
NA	TRBV2	TRBJ1-2	NA	15	TGTGCCAGCATAAAGGATAGCAGGGATTACTATGGCTACACCTTC	CASIKDSRDYYGYTF
NA	TRBV15	TRBJ1-2	NA	15	TGTGCCACCAGCAGGCCGGAAGGGGTCAACTATGGCTACACCTTC	CATSRPEGVNYGYTF
NA	TRBV4-3	TRBJ1-5	NA	16	TGCGCCAGCAGCCAAGATCTGGGGGGTAGCAATCAGCCCCAGCATTTT	CASSQDLGGSNQPQHF
NA	TRBV5-1	TRBJ2-3	TRBD2	15	TGCGCCAGCAGCTTAAGCGGGACCGGCACAGATACGCAGTATTTT	CASSLSGTGTDTQYF
NA	TRBV6-5	TRBJ1-2	NA	12	TGTGCCAGCAGCCAGGGGTACTATGGCTACACCTTC	CASSQGYYGYTF
NA	TRBV6-2/TRBV6-3	TRBJ1-5	NA	15	TGTGCCAGCAGTTACTCGGGGCAGGGTATAATGGCCCAGCATTTT	CASSYSGQGIMAQHF
NA	TRBV19	TRBJ2-3	NA	15	TGTGCCAGTAGCACAGGGACGATCCCCCCAGATACGCAGTATTTT	CASSTGTIPPDTQYF
NA	TRBV11-2	TRBJ1-2	NA	15	TGTGCCAGCAGCGATTTCACCCCAGCCGACTATGGCTACACCTTC	CASSDFTPADYGYTF
NA	TRBV3-1/TRBV3-2	TRBJ2-7	NA	17	TGTGCCAGCAGCCAAGATCCGCGAGGGGCCCAGATCTACGAGCAGTACTTC	CASSQDPRGAQIYEQYF
NA	TRBV27	TRBJ2-5	TRBD2	16	TGTGCCAGCAGTTTATCGGAGGCGGGGGTGAGAGAGACCCAGTACTTC	CASSLSEAGVRETQYF
NA	TRBV4-1	TRBJ2-3	TRBD2	18	TGCGCCAGCAGCCAAGTGGGACTAGCGGGGGAAAGCACAGATACGCAGTATTTT	CASSQVGLAGESTDTQYF
NA	TRBV2	TRBJ1-1	NA	13	TGTGCCAGCAGTGATCGGCAGCACACTGAAGCTTTCTTT	CASSDRQHTEAFF
NA	TRBV2	TRBJ2-5	TRBD1	15	TGTGCCAGCAGTGAAGGGGGACAGGGGGCAGAGACCCAGTACTTC	CASSEGGQGAETQYF
NA	TRBV30	TRBJ2-2	NA	10	TGTGCCTGGACGACCGGGGAGCTGTTTTTT	CAWTTGELFF
NA	TRBV10-3	TRBJ1-2	NA	14	TGTGCCATCAGTGTCCTAGACGCGGACTATGGCTACACCTTC	CAISVLDADYGYTF
NA	TRBV6-1	TRBJ1-3	TRBD1	17	TGTGCCAGCAGGGAACCACAGGGGGCACTCTCTGGAAACACCATATATTTT	CASREPQGALSGNTIYF
NA	TRBV6-4	TRBJ2-7	TRBD2	14	TGTGCCACTAATTTAGCGGGGGGGCCCTACGAGCAGTACTTC	CATNLAGGPYEQYF
NA	TRBV3-1/TRBV3-2	TRBJ1-2	NA	14	TGTGCCAGCAGCCAAGTATCGACAGTAAGCGGCTACACCTTC	CASSQVSTVSGYTF
NA	TRBV2	TRBJ2-5	TRBD2	15	TGTGCCAGCGAGACCCGGCGGGGGATGGAAGAGACCCAGTACTTC	CASETRRGMEETQYF
NA	TRBV3-1/TRBV3-2	TRBJ2-2	TRBD1	16	TGTGCCAGCAGCCCTTCCCGGACAGGGGGGAACGGGGAGCTGTTTTTT	CASSPSRTGGNGELFF
NA	TRBV2	TRBJ1-5	NA	15	TGTGCCAGCAGTGAAGCGCTTGGCGGTTATCAGCCCCAGCATTTT	CASSEALGGYQPQHF
NA	TRBV4-2	TRBJ2-5	TRBD2	16	TGTGCCAGCAGCCCCTTCAGCGGGGGGTTTCAAGAGACCCAGTACTTC	CASSPFSGGFQETQYF
NA	TRBV7-8	TRBJ1-5	NA	15	TGTGCCAGCAGCTTAGTGGGGGAGCCCAATCAGCCCCAGCATTTT	CASSLVGEPNQPQHF
NA	TRBV27	TRBJ1-2	NA	13	TGTGCCAGCAGTCTGTCAGGGGTTTTTGGCTACACCTTC	CASSLSGVFGYTF
NA	TRBV11-2	TRBJ1-6	NA	15	TGTGCCAGCAGCTTAGACGGCAGTTATAATTCACCCCTCCACTTT	CASSLDGSYNSPLHF
NA	TRBV5-1	TRBJ1-1	NA	14	TGCGCCAGCAGCTTGGGCGGGAGTGGAGCTGAAGCTTTCTTT	CASSLGGSGAEAFF
NA	TRBV30	TRBJ1-1	TRBD1	13	TGTGCCTGGAGGGGGCAGGGGGACACTGAAGCTTTCTTT	CAWRGQGDTEAFF
once	TRBV7-9	TRBJ2-3	TRBD2	17	TGTGCCAGCAGTACCGGGACTAGCGGGGGGGCGTACGATACGCAGTATTTT	CASSTGTSGGAYDTQYF
NA	TRBV11-2	TRBJ2-3	TRBD2	13	TGTGCCAGCAGCCCACTAGCGGTCAGTACGCAGTATTTT	CASSPLAVSTQYF
few	TRBV12-3/TRBV12-4	TRBJ1-6	NA	13	TGTGCCAGCAGTTTATTGAGGGAGACAAATCCCCACTTT	CASSLLRETNPHF
NA	TRBV3-1/TRBV3-2	TRBJ1-3	TRBD1	17	TGTGCCAGCAGCCAAGATACAGGGGGCGAACATGGAAACACCATATATTTT	CASSQDTGGEHGNTIYF
once	TRBV5-1	TRBJ1-2	NA	12	TGCGCCAGCAGCTTGGAGCAGTATGGCTACACCTTC	CASSLEQYGYTF
medium-sized	TRBV7-9	TRBJ1-6	TRBD1	17	TGTGCCAGCAGCTTACATGACAGGGAAGGACAAGGTTCACCCCTCCACTTT	CASSLHDREGQGSPLHF
NA	TRBV25-1	TRBJ1-3	NA	12	TGTGCCAGCGGGACCCCAGGGGACACCATATATTTT	CASGTPGDTIYF